The 32 T cell receptor beta chains listed next were all sequenced from one sample in a study of T cells in Graves' hyperthyroidism and ophthalmopathy. Amplified TCR beta CDR3 regions came from RNA transcripts. First-round RT-PCR targeting the TCR CDR3 was performed with the HTBI primer set. TCRdb recomputed calls from the multiplex PCR reads with MiXCR, one row per CDR3 protein. The sample shows about 420,000 distinct CDR3 sequences, roughly 13% of them seen only once. The source material was blood. The receptors here all came from a woman under 30 with Graves' hyperthyroidism.

This clonotype was counted ten times or more. This chain connects TRBV27 to TRBJ1-2; no definite D call. The CDR3 consists of 10 residues. V lost 8 bases and J lost 3, with 4 bases in between. Germline CDR1 is MNHEY and CDR2 is SMNVEV (reference sequence). The DNA for the CDR3 is TGTGCCAGCCAGTACTATGGCTACACCTTC. Amino acid sequence: CASQYYGYTF.

This clonotype has more than one count but fewer than ten. This chain joins TRBV5-1 and TRBJ1-2; a weak D match, TRBD1 (6 bases). CDR1 is SGHRS, CDR2 YFSETQ, per germline. The CDR3 length is 15 residues. The V gene lost 4 bases and the J gene lost 3 bases, with 16 bases spanning the gap. CDR3 residues: CASSGSGDPYYGYTF. The DNA of the CDR3 is TGCGCCAGCAGCGGATCAGGGGATCCCTACTATGGCTACACCTTC.

This clonotype occurred many times. The genes are TRBV30 and TRBJ2-3; D is unclear. Germline loops: CDR1 GTSNPN, CDR2 SVGIG (reference sequence). V was trimmed by 4 bases and J by 4 bases, leaving 15 bases between them. This CDR3 spans 14 amino acids. CDR3 sequence: CAWIGSTGPDTQYF. The CDR3 DNA sequence: TGTGCCTGGATCGGATCGACCGGCCCAGATACGCAGTATTTT.

CDR3 amino acids: CSVRDSPYEQYF. In nucleotides, the CDR3 is TGCAGCGTCCGGGACAGCCCCTACGAGCAGTACTTC. This sequence joins TRBV29-1 and TRBJ2-7; 7 nucleotides align to TRBD1. The CDR3 sequence is 12 residues long. V shed 6 bases, J shed 2 bases, and the junction held 4 bases outside the gene matches. The germline gives CDR1 SQVTM, CDR2 ANQGSEA.

The chain joins TRBV5-4 to TRBJ2-1; 7 nucleotides align to TRBD2. V dropped 2 bases and J dropped 4; count of bases not matched to a gene: 6. The germline gives CDR1 SGHNT, CDR2 YYREEE (reference sequence). The CDR3 is 15 residues long. The chain's CDR3 is CASSFNPSGYNEQFF. The CDR3 region has the DNA TGTGCCAGCAGCTTTAACCCTAGCGGTTACAATGAGCAGTTCTTC.

The rearrangement joins TRBV15 to TRBJ2-2; D unresolved. In germline, CDR1 is LNHNV, CDR2 YYDKDF (reference sequence). This CDR3 has 13 amino acids. The V end lost 5 bases, the J end lost 0 bases, and 4 bases lay between the germline ends. CDR3 nucleotide sequence: TGTGCCACCAGCTTCACGAACACCGGGGAGCTGTTTTTT. This gives the protein CATSFTNTGELFF.

This clonotype was seen ten or more times. The CDR3 DNA reads TGCGCCAGCAGCTTGGGAGGGATGAATGAAAAACTGTTTTTT. Protein: CASSLGGMNEKLFF. This chain connects TRBV5-1 to TRBJ1-4; the D is unclear. The CDR3 is made up of 14 amino acids. CDR1 SGHRS and CDR2 YFSETQ come from the germline V gene. V dropped 0 bases and J dropped 5 bases, with 8 bases sitting between them.

As concerns this clonotype: A read error is possible here, since a much larger clone lies one base away. The chain is built from TRBV11-2 and TRBJ2-1, with 8 bases that match TRBD2. The CDR3 runs 16 residues. Germline assignment: CDR1 SGHAT and CDR2 FQNNGV. This chain's CDR3 is CASRPRPREGYNKQFF. CDR3 sequence (DNA): TGTGCCAGCAGGCCCCGGCCCCGGGAGGGATACAATAAGCAGTTCTTC.

This clonotype was seen a few times. The chain couples TRBV7-2 to TRBJ2-7, with 7 bases aligning to TRBD1. This CDR3 is 14 amino acids long. The germline CDR1 and CDR2 sequences are SGHTA and FQGNSA. V gave up 5 bases and J gave up 7 bases; unmatched junction bases: 11. CDR3 protein: CASSIRDSSEEQYF. CDR3 sequence (DNA): TGTGCCAGCAGCATAAGGGACAGCTCGGAAGAGCAGTACTTC.

Many counts were recorded for this clonotype. This rearrangement joins TRBV6-6 to TRBJ2-5, with D hard to call. V was trimmed by 1 base and J by 3 bases, leaving 6 bases between them. The CDR3 covers 13 residues. From germline, CDR1 is MNHNY and CDR2 SVGAGI (reference sequence). DNA of the CDR3: TGTGCCAGCAGTTACTTAGTGGAAGAGACCCAGTACTTC. As protein: CASSYLVEETQYF.

The chain is built from TRBV4-1 and TRBJ1-2; TRBD1 matches at 10 bases. This CDR3 is built from 18 residues. After removal of 0 bases from V and 1 base from J, the junction contained 8 bases not matched to a gene. Germline V gene data show CDR1 as MGHRA and CDR2 as YSYEKL. The CDR3 coding sequence is TGCGCCAGCAGCCAAGATCGGGGACAGGGGACAAGTAACTATGGCTACACCTTC. Translated, it gives CASSQDRGQGTSNYGYTF.

This clonotype has at least ten counts. CDR3 coding DNA: TGTGCCAGCAGCTTAGAGGTGGGAGGGTACGAGCAGTACTTC. Translated, it gives CASSLEVGGYEQYF. The genes are TRBV7-2 and TRBJ2-7; TRBD2 agrees at 7 bases. From germline, CDR1 is SGHTA and CDR2 FQGNSA. There are 14 residues in the CDR3. The junction had 4 bases not matched to a gene; V was cut back by 1 base and J by 4 bases.

The rearrangement links TRBV9 to TRBJ1-1; no definite D call. V lost 7 bases to trimming and J lost 1 base, with 8 bases between them. Germline CDR1 and CDR2: SGDLS and YYNGEE. The CDR3 consists of 12 residues. For the CDR3, the DNA is TGTGCCAGCGGCCTTCCGAACACTGAAGCTTTCTTT. It is translated as CASGLPNTEAFF.

This clonotype appeared a few times. The V call is TRBV28, the J call TRBJ1-3, with 7 bases aligning to TRBD1. Germline V gene sequence: CDR1 MDHEN, CDR2 SYDVKM. Unmatched junction bases numbered 10, after V lost 5 bases and J lost 3 bases. This CDR3 spans 16 amino acids. The CDR3 reads CASSALQGFFGNTIYF. CDR3 nucleotides: TGTGCCAGCAGTGCACTACAGGGGTTTTTTGGAAACACCATATATTTT.

The V call is TRBV6-4, the J call TRBJ2-3, with 12 bases fitting TRBD2. CDR3 length: 15 amino acids. Losses at the gene ends were 5 bases for V and 3 bases for J; bases not matched to a gene: 3. Per the germline V gene, CDR1 is MRHNA and CDR2 is SNTAGT. CDR3 sequence reads: CASSPGTSGTDTQYF. CDR3 DNA: TGTGCCAGCAGTCCCGGGACTAGCGGGACAGATACGCAGTATTTT.

There are many counts of this clonotype. J is TRBJ2-1 and V is TRBV12-3 or TRBV12-4; D gene ambiguous. This CDR3 region has 14 residues. V was shortened by 5 bases and J by 5 bases, with 13 bases between the two germline ends. Here the CDR3 DNA reads TGTGCCAGCAGTGAGACTGGCCGGAACAATGAGCAGTTCTTC. Its protein is CASSETGRNNEQFF.

This clonotype was counted a few times. V is TRBV10-3 and J is TRBJ1-5; D uncertain. Trimming left V 2 bases short and J 6 bases short, with 8 bases between. Germline V gene data show CDR1 as ENHRY and CDR2 as SYGVKD. CDR3 length: 13 amino acids. Here the CDR3 reads CAISEEWGQPQHF. CDR3 nucleotide sequence: TGTGCCATCAGTGAGGAGTGGGGTCAGCCCCAGCATTTT.

This clonotype has ten or more counts. The V gene is TRBV27, the J gene TRBJ2-1, with 7 bases aligning to TRBD2. This CDR3 has 14 residues. CDR1 is MNHEY and CDR2 is SMNVEV in the germline V gene (reference sequence). Trimming took 6 bases from V and 8 from J; bases not matched to a gene: 10. The CDR3 is CASSGLVDGHEQFF. CDR3 nucleotide sequence: TGTGCCAGCAGCGGACTAGTAGATGGTCATGAGCAGTTCTTC.

The genes are TRBV9 and TRBJ2-1, with 8 bases identical to TRBD1. Germline V gene data show CDR1 as SGDLS and CDR2 as YYNGEE. Trimming at V came to 3 bases and at J to 6 bases, leaving 8 bases not matched to a gene. This CDR3 spans 15 amino acids. The CDR3 protein is CASSEGDRGFNEQFF. Here the CDR3 DNA reads TGTGCCAGCAGCGAAGGAGACAGGGGCTTCAATGAGCAGTTCTTC.

V gene TRBV6-9 combines with J gene TRBJ1-5; 8 bases are shared with TRBD1. CDR1 MNHGY and CDR2 SVAAGI come from the germline V gene. The CDR3 runs 16 residues. J gave up 2 bases and V 3 bases, and 6 bases lay outside the gene matches. The DNA for the CDR3 is TGTGCCAGCAGTTACGACGGGACAGGTCGCAATCAGCCCCAGCATTTT. Translation: CASSYDGTGRNQPQHF.

This clonotype was detected ten times or more. This sequence joins TRBV2 and TRBJ2-3; D call uncertain. V was clipped by 4 bases and J by 3 bases, with 5 bases between them. In germline, CDR1 is SNHLY, CDR2 FYNNEI. CDR3 size: 12 residues. Here the CDR3 DNA reads TGTGCCAGCAGTGCAGCGACAGATACGCAGTATTTT. Translation gives CASSAATDTQYF.

This clonotype was found a few times. The chain has TRBV5-1 and TRBJ2-1; a weak D match, TRBD2 (5 bases). The CDR3 loop spans 15 amino acids. CDR1 SGHRS and CDR2 YFSETQ come from the germline V gene. Trimming took off 4 bases at V and 3 bases at J, with 14 bases between the two ends. The CDR3: CASSPPSSIYNEQFF. The CDR3 region has the DNA TGCGCCAGCAGCCCCCCTAGCAGCATCTACAATGAGCAGTTCTTC.

This clonotype was seen at least ten times. This sequence joins TRBV20-1 and TRBJ1-2, with a weak D call TRBD1 (5 bases). Germline V gives CDR1 DFQATT, CDR2 SNEGSKA (reference sequence). The CDR3 length is 13 residues. Trimming took off 5 bases at V and 7 bases at J, with 17 bases between the two ends. CDR3 in amino acids: CSALRQIMSGYTF. The CDR3 bases are TGCAGTGCTCTCCGACAGATTATGAGTGGCTACACCTTC.

The V call is TRBV13, the J call TRBJ1-2, with 7 positions matching TRBD1. The trim removed 1 base at V and 6 bases at J, leaving 5 bases unmatched. Germline values: CDR1 PRHDT, CDR2 FYEKMQ (reference sequence). CDR3 size: 14 residues. The CDR3 loop reads CASSLDRGFHGYTF. CDR3 bases: TGTGCCAGCAGCTTAGACAGGGGATTTCATGGCTACACCTTC.

This clonotype has more than one count but fewer than ten. One junction end does not reproduce the germline sequence, and a read error may be involved. In DNA form, the CDR3 reads TGTGCTAGCAGCCCTCATTATTCCGGGGTCGGGGAGCAGTTCTTC. Protein product: CASSPHYSGVGEQFF. The V gene is TRBV7-7, the J gene TRBJ2-1, with D possibly TRBD2 on 5 matching bases. Germline V gene lookup returns CDR1 SSHAT and CDR2 FNYEAQ (reference sequence). The length of the CDR3 is 15 residues.

As for this clonotype: This may be a read error: a much more frequent sequence differs by one nucleotide. The chain employs TRBV28 and TRBJ1-4; TRBD1 matches at 8 bases. Germline-derived CDR1 and CDR2 are MDHEN and SYDVKM. The CDR3 extends over 16 amino acids. The CDR3 DNA reads as TGTGCCAGCAGTTGGGGCAGGGGGCCGTCTAATGAAAAACTGTCTTTT. Translating gives CASSWGRGPSNEKLSF. The entire variable domain, with the rest obtained from reference TRBV28 and TRBJ1-4, is as follows: DVKVTQSSRYLVKRTGEKVFLECVQDMDHENMFWYRQDPGLGLRLIYFSYDVKMKEKGDIPEGYSVSREKKERFSLILESASTNQTSMYLCASSWGRGPSNEKLSFGSGTQLSVL.

This clonotype was counted at least ten times. The chain couples TRBV15 to TRBJ1-1; D is perhaps TRBD1 (5 bases). This CDR3 has 14 residues. Germline V CDR1 and CDR2: LNHNV, YYDKDF (reference sequence). With 8 bases removed from V and 0 bases from J, the gap between germline ends came to 13 bases. The CDR3 DNA reads as TGTGCCACCTGGAAGCCAGGGATGAACACTGAAGCTTTCTTT. Translation gives CATWKPGMNTEAFF.

For this clonotype: This may arise from a read error, as a much more abundant clone is one base away. The chain employs TRBV24-1 and TRBJ2-7; no definite D call. There are 11 residues in the CDR3. Germline CDR1 reads KGHDR; CDR2 reads SFDVKD. DNA of the CDR3: TGTGCCACCAGTGAGCGAGGCGAGCAGCACTTC. Its translation: CATSERGEQHF.

On this clonotype: A much larger clone lies one base from this, so it may be a read error. The rearrangement uses TRBV12-3 or TRBV12-4 and TRBJ2-2; the D gene could be TRBD1 or TRBD2 (6 bases each). The CDR3 runs 15 residues. Here the CDR3 reads CASSYVGGDTGEPFF. The CDR3 DNA reads as TGTGCCAGCAGTTATGTTGGCGGGGACACCGGGGAGCCGTTTTTT.

This rearrangement joins TRBV7-2 to TRBJ2-2, with D maybe TRBD2 (5 bases). The germline V gene encodes CDR1 SGHTA and CDR2 FQGNSA. V was trimmed by 5 bases and J by 6 bases, leaving 16 bases between them. The CDR3 extends over 15 amino acids. The CDR3, as DNA: TGTGCCAGCAGCCACGCACTAGTTGGCGCCGGGGAGCTGTTTTTT. Residues: CASSHALVGAGELFF.

This clonotype was counted between two and nine times. V and J are TRBV20-1 and TRBJ2-7; 12 bases align to TRBD1. From germline, CDR1 is DFQATT and CDR2 SNEGSKA (reference sequence). After removal of 3 bases from V and 3 bases from J, the junction contained 6 bases not matched to a gene. This CDR3 contains 15 residues. The CDR3, as DNA: TGCAGTGCTAGCAGAGGGACAGGGGGCATCTACGAGCAGTACTTC. It is translated as CSASRGTGGIYEQYF.

This clonotype appeared many times. This chain connects TRBV18 to TRBJ2-1; a weak D match, TRBD2 (5 bases). Between the trimmed V and J ends, which lost 0 bases and 2 bases, there was a span of 17 bases. Germline CDR1 and CDR2: KGHSH and LQKENI. There are 18 residues in the CDR3. The CDR3 DNA is TGTGCCAGCTCACCACCGAAGGGCTCCTGGGAGACCTACAATGAGCAGTTCTTC. As protein: CASSPPKGSWETYNEQFF.